What follows are 8 T cell receptor beta chains derived from one specimen sequenced in a study of T cells of healthy individuals. TCRdb processed the 5' RACE reads anew with MiXCR; each CDR3 protein has one entry. The sample carries approximately 58,000 distinct CDR3 sequences, about 14% recorded once. The receptors shown here come from a human donor in good health.

In this sample, this clonotype turned up many times. The chain employs TRBV10-3 and TRBJ1-3; D uncertain. The V end lost 6 bases, the J end lost 0 bases, and 18 bases lay between the germline ends. Germline CDR1 reads ENHRY; CDR2 reads SYGVKD. CDR3 length equals 17 residues. CDR3 sequence (DNA): TGTGCCATCAGCTCAAAGCGGGGATGGGACTCTGGAAACACCATATATTTT. Translating gives CAISSKRGWDSGNTIYF.

This clonotype was seen at least ten times. The V gene is TRBV18, the J gene TRBJ2-1; 8 nucleotides align to TRBD2. Germline loops: CDR1 KGHSH, CDR2 LQKENI. V was clipped by 6 bases and J by 3 bases; unmatched bases: 10. The length of the CDR3 is 16 residues. The CDR3 is CASSPGAGGGYNEQFF. The CDR3 DNA follows: TGTGCCAGCTCCCCGGGGGCGGGAGGAGGCTACAATGAGCAGTTCTTC.

This clonotype has only a few counts. The J gene is TRBJ2-2, the V gene TRBV10-3; 9 nucleotides line up with TRBD1. CDR1 is ENHRY, CDR2 SYGVKD, per germline. The junction had 1 base not matched to a gene; V was cut back by 0 bases and J by 2 bases. The CDR3 has 16 residues. The CDR3 sequence is CAISESGQGNTGELFF. Written as DNA, the CDR3 is TGTGCCATCAGTGAGTCGGGACAGGGTAACACCGGGGAGCTGTTTTTT.

This clonotype was picked up one time. Sequence at one end of the junction differs from germline and may be a read error. The J gene is TRBJ1-1, the V gene TRBV11-2; D unresolved. This CDR3 has 11 residues. CDR1 and CDR2 from the germline V gene are SGHAT and FQNNGV. CDR3 coding DNA: TGTACCAGCGCCCGCAACACTGAAGCTTTCTTT. Its protein product is CTSARNTEAFF.

CDR3: CSVVRDTEAFF. The CDR3 nucleotides read TGCAGCGTTGTAAGGGACACTGAAGCTTTCTTT. This sequence joins TRBV29-1 and TRBJ1-1; D ambiguous. V lost 4 bases and J 3 bases, leaving 6 bases between the germline ends. Germline CDR1 SQVTM, CDR2 ANQGSEA. The CDR3 has 11 amino acids.

This clonotype was seen only a few times. The chain combines TRBV9 with TRBJ2-1; D gene unclear. The CDR3 is 16 residues long. V dropped 0 bases and J dropped 9 bases, with 19 bases sitting between them. CDR1 is SGDLS, CDR2 YYNGEE, per germline. CDR3 nucleotides: TGTGCCAGCAGCGTAGGTCTTGGGTTCGTCGGCAGTGAGCAGTTCTTC. Protein product: CASSVGLGFVGSEQFF.

The table lists this clonotype with a few counts. The rearrangement links TRBV7-2 to TRBJ1-1; D unresolved. In germline, CDR1 is SGHTA, CDR2 FQGNSA. Trimming removed 8 bases at V and 1 base at J, with 20 bases between. The CDR3 contains 16 residues. CDR3 loop: CASRSSAGGTNTEAFF. The DNA of the CDR3 is TGTGCCAGCCGATCCTCGGCAGGCGGCACGAACACTGAAGCTTTCTTT.

This clonotype was found many times. This chain connects TRBV11-2 to TRBJ1-1; a possible D gene is TRBD1 (5 bases). V dropped 5 bases and J dropped 3 bases, with 16 bases sitting between them. There are 15 residues in the CDR3. Germline CDR1 SGHAT, CDR2 FQNNGV. The CDR3 region is CASSPQRTGHTEAFF. CDR3 DNA: TGTGCCAGCAGCCCCCAACGGACGGGACACACTGAAGCTTTCTTT. The full variable domain, its missing parts supplied by reference TRBV11-2 and TRBJ1-1, is EAGVAQSPRYKIIEKRQSVAFWCNPISGHATLYWYQQILGQGPKLLIQFQNNGVVDDSQLPKDRFSAERLKGVDSTLKIQPAKLEDSAVYLCASSPQRTGHTEAFFGQGTRLTVV.